This T cell receptor beta chain was recovered during a study of neurological immune-mediated disorders. The study, taken as a whole, reports: None of the CDR3 amino acid sequences of expanded clones recurred across subjects, suggesting private repertoires in all groups. Multiple sclerosis, the disease with the least TCR clonal expansion, fell below healthy controls, whereas HTLV-1-associated myelopathy showed the most.

As regards this clonotype: Antigen specificity is unknown.

By 5'RACE with 10-nucleotide random UMIs, the cDNA was made. TCRdb analysed the 5' RACE reads with MiXCR anew, one entry per CDR3 protein. The sample lists 20,000 to 30,000 distinct CDR3 sequences; roughly an eighth were seen once. The sequenced sample was PBMCs. The TCR comes from an older woman with HTLV-1-associated myelopathy (HAM/TSP).

CDR3 DNA: TGTGCCAGCACCAGGACAGGGGGAATCGCCGGGGAGCTGTTTTTT. Amino acid sequence: CASTRTGGIAGELFF. The genes are TRBV12-3 or TRBV12-4 and TRBJ2-2; 10 positions agree with TRBD1. CDR3 length: 15 residues. V dropped 7 bases and J dropped 6; count of bases not matched to a gene: 8.